The 30 T cell receptor beta chains in this list originate from one sample, sequenced in a study of cytomegalovirus exposure and HLA in healthy donors. The PCR contained 60 Vbeta and 13 Jbeta primers. Sequencing used immunoSEQ multiplex PCR; TCRdb keeps in-frame clones, though not all of them. In the table there are around 140,000 clones, around three quarters of which are singletons. Material for sequencing was PBMCs. Source of these receptors: a man aged 35-49 years in good health and CMV-seronegative.

This clone showed up just a few times. This chain joins TRBV19 and TRBJ2-5; maybe TRBD2 (5 bases). This CDR3 contains 12 residues. CDR1 and CDR2 from the germline V gene are LNHDA and SQIVND (reference sequence). Trimming pared 3 bases from V and 7 bases from J, leaving 9 bases between. The CDR3 coding sequence is TGTGCCAGTAGTATCGGACGGGGGACCCAGTACTTC. Protein product: CASSIGRGTQYF.

The CDR3 nucleotides read TGTGCCAGCAGCTTACTAGCGGGGATTCAAGAGACCCAGTACTTC. Translated: CASSLLAGIQETQYF. V gene TRBV7-3 combines with J gene TRBJ2-5; 9 positions agree with TRBD2. Germline assignment: CDR1 SGHTA and CDR2 FQGTGA. The trim removed 2 bases at V and 2 bases at J, leaving 3 bases unmatched. The CDR3 totals 15 residues.

This chain links TRBV5-4 with TRBJ2-3, with TRBD1 as a possible D gene (6 bases). CDR3 size: 15 residues. Trimming cost V 0 bases and J 4 bases, with 12 bases left between them. Germline V gene data show CDR1 as SGHNT and CDR2 as YYREEE (reference sequence). CDR3 in DNA: TGTGCCAGCAGCTTGGTGGCCAGGGGCTCAGATACGCAGTATTTT. Translation: CASSLVARGSDTQYF.

This sequence joins TRBV27 and TRBJ2-6; perhaps TRBD1 as D (5 bases). Per the germline V gene, CDR1 is MNHEY and CDR2 is SMNVEV (reference sequence). The CDR3 loop spans 21 amino acids. Trimming took 5 bases from V and 0 from J, leaving 26 bases between them. CDR3 amino acids: CASSPLGVRGSVYSGANVLTF. The DNA of the CDR3 is TGTGCCAGCAGTCCGCTTGGGGTTAGGGGCAGCGTCTACTCTGGGGCCAACGTCCTGACTTTC.

The chain links TRBV5-1 to TRBJ2-1; 7 nucleotides align to TRBD2. CDR3 size: 14 residues. Germline assignment: CDR1 SGHRS and CDR2 YFSETQ. Losses at the gene ends were 0 bases for V and 7 bases for J; bases not matched to a gene: 4. The CDR3, as DNA: TGCGCCAGCAGCTTGGCGACTAGCAAAAATGAGCAGTTCTTC. It yields the protein CASSLATSKNEQFF.

CDR3 loop: CASSLDKGLAVYQETQYF. As DNA, the CDR3 is TGCGCCAGCAGCTTGGATAAGGGACTAGCGGTGTACCAAGAGACCCAGTACTTC. The chain combines TRBV5-1 with TRBJ2-5; 11 bases map to TRBD2. CDR1 SGHRS and CDR2 YFSETQ come from the germline V gene. The CDR3 extends over 18 amino acids. V was pared by 0 bases and J by 0 bases, with 7 bases of the junction left unmatched.

This chain uses TRBV11-1 with TRBJ2-2, with D maybe TRBD1 (6 bases). V lost 4 bases to trimming and J lost 4 bases, with 13 bases between them. Germline CDR1 reads SGHAT; CDR2 reads FQDESV (reference sequence). The CDR3 extends over 15 amino acids. The CDR3 spells CASSSADSFTGELFF. The CDR3 DNA follows: TGTGCCAGCAGCTCCGCGGACAGTTTCACCGGGGAGCTGTTTTTT.

The chain recombines TRBV27 with TRBJ2-2; D unresolved. CDR3 size: 16 residues. Per germline, CDR1 MNHEY and CDR2 SMNVEV (reference sequence). V was pared by 2 bases and J by 4 bases, with 14 bases between. This chain's CDR3 is CASSLLGSRGTGELFF. CDR3 nucleotide sequence: TGTGCCAGCAGTTTACTAGGATCCCGCGGCACCGGGGAGCTGTTTTTT.

This clone was recorded a few times. The chain recombines TRBV5-1 with TRBJ2-6, with 13 positions matching TRBD2. The CDR3 covers 19 residues. Germline values: CDR1 SGHRS, CDR2 YFSETQ. V shed 3 bases, J shed 2 bases, and the junction held 8 bases outside the gene matches. The CDR3 loop is CASSSTSGGRSAGANVLTF. The CDR3 region has the DNA TGCGCCAGCAGCTCGACTAGCGGGGGGAGGTCAGCTGGGGCCAACGTCCTGACTTTC.

The chain uses TRBV6-1 and TRBJ1-5, with D tentatively TRBD1 (6 bases). The CDR3 sequence is 12 residues long. Trimming removed 9 bases at V and 4 bases at J, with 10 bases between. Germline loops: CDR1 MNHNS, CDR2 SASEGT. CDR3 bases: TGTGCCAGTAATACAGGGAATCAGCCCCAGCATTTT. It codes for CASNTGNQPQHF.

V gene TRBV5-8 combines with J gene TRBJ2-2; D perhaps matches TRBD2 (6 bases). V dropped 0 bases and J dropped 0 bases, with 9 bases sitting between them. CDR1 and CDR2 from the germline V gene are SGHTS and YDEGEE. CDR3 length equals 16 residues. CDR3 bases: TGTGCCAGCAGCTTGGCCTGGGGGGCGAACACCGGGGAGCTGTTTTTT. Translated, it gives CASSLAWGANTGELFF.

The chain combines TRBV15 with TRBJ1-2, with 9 positions matching TRBD1. The CDR3 has 16 residues. Germline V gene sequence: CDR1 LNHNV, CDR2 YYDKDF (reference sequence). J gave up 6 bases and V 4 bases, and 12 bases lay outside the gene matches. CDR3 DNA: TGTGCCACCAGCAAATTGCCCGGGACAGGGTGGAATGGCTACACCTTC. This sequence encodes CATSKLPGTGWNGYTF. The full variable domain, with the rest looked up from reference TRBV15 and TRBJ1-2, is DAMVIQNPRYQVTQFGKPVTLSCSQTLNHNVMYWYQQKSSQAPKLLFHYYDKDFNNEADTPDNFQSRRPNTSFCFLDIRSPGLGDTAMYLCATSKLPGTGWNGYTFGSGTRLTVV.

The chain combines TRBV6-5 with TRBJ2-7; 8 bases align to TRBD2. V shed 0 bases and J 7 bases; nucleotides not matched to a gene: 2. CDR3 length: 13 amino acids. Germline CDR1 is MNHEY and CDR2 is SVGAGI. CDR3 DNA sequence: TGTGCCAGCAGTTACTCGGGCGGGAGGGAGCAGTACTTC. It translates to CASSYSGGREQYF.

The sample holds a few counts of this clone. V is TRBV2 and J is TRBJ1-4, with a possible D match to TRBD1 (6 bases). V was shortened by 0 bases and J by 1 base, with 12 bases between the two germline ends. There are 17 residues in the CDR3. Germline loops: CDR1 SNHLY, CDR2 FYNNEI. The CDR3: CASSEASRGLTNEKLFF. CDR3 in DNA: TGTGCCAGCAGTGAAGCATCCAGGGGCCTAACTAATGAAAAACTGTTTTTT.

The J gene is TRBJ1-1, the V gene TRBV30; maybe TRBD1 (6 bases). In germline, CDR1 is GTSNPN, CDR2 SVGIG (reference sequence). The CDR3 sequence is 13 residues long. V was shortened by 5 bases and J by 1 base, with 11 bases between the two germline ends. This CDR3 reads CAWRKGGNTEAFF. The CDR3 DNA reads as TGTGCCTGGCGAAAAGGGGGGAACACTGAAGCTTTCTTT.

The chain links TRBV27 to TRBJ2-1, with a possible D match to TRBD2 (6 bases). Trimming removed 6 bases from V and 8 bases from J, with 14 bases in between. Germline V gives CDR1 MNHEY, CDR2 SMNVEV (reference sequence). This CDR3 contains 13 residues. CDR3 sequence: CASSRGVGHEQFF. The CDR3 DNA reads TGTGCCAGCAGCCGCGGGGTGGGGCATGAGCAGTTCTTC.

A word on this clone: The junction differs from germline at one of its ends, possibly a read error. The V call is TRBV7-9, the J call TRBJ2-7; 8 bases line up with TRBD1. CDR1 and CDR2 from the germline V gene are SEHNR and FQNEAQ (reference sequence). The CDR3 spans 16 residues. CDR3 protein: CSSSLAQGAGGGEQYF. In DNA form, the CDR3 reads TGTTCCAGCAGCTTAGCGCAGGGGGCTGGCGGTGGCGAGCAGTACTTC.

This clone turned up a few times. V gene TRBV5-1 combines with J gene TRBJ1-1; the match to TRBD1 covers 7 bases. Trimming removed 4 bases from V and 8 bases from J; junction bases left unmatched: 11. Germline assignment: CDR1 SGHRS and CDR2 YFSETQ. This CDR3 is built from 14 residues. CDR3 nucleotides: TGCGCCAGCAGCAGTACAGGGGCGCGCGGCGAAGCTTTCTTT. Translating it yields CASSSTGARGEAFF.

Only one count was recorded for this clone. The gene calls are TRBV28 and TRBJ2-7; 11 bases line up with TRBD2. J lost 2 bases, V lost 6 bases, and 6 bases had no gene match. Germline V lookup: CDR1 MDHEN, CDR2 SYDVKM. The CDR3 length is 15 residues. The CDR3 DNA reads as TGTGCCAGCAGAGCCGGGACTAGCGGCGCCTACGAGCAGTACTTC. This gives the protein CASRAGTSGAYEQYF. Filled out from reference TRBV28 and TRBJ2-7, the complete variable domain reads DVKVTQSSRYLVKRTGEKVFLECVQDMDHENMFWYRQDPGLGLRLIYFSYDVKMKEKGDIPEGYSVSREKKERFSLILESASTNQTSMYLCASRAGTSGAYEQYFGPGTRLTVT.

This sequence joins TRBV5-1 and TRBJ1-1; 8 bases agree with TRBD1. Germline assignment: CDR1 SGHRS and CDR2 YFSETQ. The CDR3 loop spans 16 amino acids. V shed 5 bases, J shed 4 bases, and the junction held 13 bases outside the gene matches. The CDR3 here is CASRSTGAILVTEAFF. DNA for the CDR3: TGCGCCAGCAGGTCGACAGGGGCGATTTTGGTCACTGAAGCTTTCTTT.

The chain has TRBV7-6 and TRBJ2-7; TRBD2 matches 7 bases. The V gene's germline CDR1 is SGHVS and CDR2 FNYEAQ. Unmatched junction bases numbered 3, after V lost 1 base and J lost 3 bases. There are 14 residues in the CDR3. For the CDR3, the DNA is TGTGCCAGCAGCTTAGGGGGACTACTCTACGAGCAGTACTTC. This codes for CASSLGGLLYEQYF.

This rearrangement joins TRBV11-2 to TRBJ1-2; weak D call: TRBD1 (5 bases). Trimming pared 3 bases from V and 8 bases from J, leaving 13 bases between. Germline CDR1 reads SGHAT; CDR2 reads FQNNGV. This CDR3 spans 13 amino acids. CDR3 amino acids: CASSLCRECGYTF. CDR3 in DNA: TGTGCCAGCAGCTTGTGCAGGGAATGCGGCTACACCTTC.

The CDR3 here is CASSYTGGVLRTEAFF. The CDR3 DNA is TGTGCCAGCAGCTATACAGGGGGCGTACTGAGGACTGAAGCTTTCTTT. This chain uses TRBV4-2 with TRBJ1-1, with 9 bases aligning to TRBD1. CDR3 length: 16 amino acids. Germline V gives CDR1 LGHNA, CDR2 YNFKEQ. V dropped 5 bases and J dropped 5; count of bases not matched to a gene: 12.

The table lists this clone with a few counts. This chain links TRBV7-8 with TRBJ1-2; possible D gene TRBD1, 5 bases. Germline V gene data show CDR1 as SGHVS and CDR2 as FQNEAQ. Trimming cost V 1 base and J 6 bases, with 21 bases left between them. This CDR3 has 17 amino acids. The CDR3 DNA reads as TGTGCCAGCAGCTTAGAAACGGGGGTTATGGCTTCCGATGGCTACACCTTC. Translated: CASSLETGVMASDGYTF.

The J gene is TRBJ2-7, the V gene TRBV19; TRBD1 matches at 7 bases. The CDR3 totals 12 residues. Germline assignment: CDR1 LNHDA and CDR2 SQIVND (reference sequence). The V gene end was trimmed by 3 bases and the J gene end by 6 bases; junction bases not matched to a gene: 2. CDR3: CASSIYRGEQYF. The CDR3 DNA reads TGTGCCAGTAGTATCTACAGGGGCGAGCAGTACTTC.

The chain joins TRBV28 to TRBJ1-1, with no clear D. Per germline, CDR1 MDHEN and CDR2 SYDVKM. V was pared by 3 bases and J by 0 bases, with 8 bases between. The length of the CDR3 is 14 residues. CDR3 in DNA: TGTGCCAGCAGTTTCCCTCCGGTGAACACTGAAGCTTTCTTT. This codes for CASSFPPVNTEAFF.

V gene TRBV30 combines with J gene TRBJ2-5, with TRBD1 matching 7 bases. Germline V gene lookup returns CDR1 GTSNPN and CDR2 SVGIG (reference sequence). This CDR3 contains 11 residues. The V segment lost 4 bases and the J segment 7 bases; nucleotides outside the gene matches: 3. This CDR3 reads CAWKGAGTQYF. The CDR3 DNA sequence: TGTGCCTGGAAGGGGGCGGGGACCCAGTACTTC.

The V gene is TRBV11-2, the J gene TRBJ1-2; perhaps TRBD1 as D (5 bases). Trimming left V 2 bases short and J 8 bases short, with 15 bases between. Germline V gene data show CDR1 as SGHAT and CDR2 as FQNNGV. The CDR3 is made up of 14 amino acids. CDR3 nucleotides: TGTGCCAGCAGCTTAAGTGGGGCAGGAGAAGGCTACACCTTC. This gives the protein CASSLSGAGEGYTF.

V gene TRBV28 combines with J gene TRBJ1-2; D is perhaps TRBD1 (6 bases). The CDR3 runs 14 residues. V was clipped by 6 bases and J by 5 bases, with 16 bases between them. Germline values: CDR1 MDHEN, CDR2 SYDVKM. Written as DNA, the CDR3 is TGTGCCAGCAGACCCTCGACAGGCGGGTATGGCTACACCTTC. It yields the protein CASRPSTGGYGYTF.

The CDR3 DNA reads TGTGCCACCAGGAGGGACACTGAAGCTTTCTTT. The encoded protein is CATRRDTEAFF. The chain uses TRBV15 and TRBJ1-1; D not certain. CDR1 LNHNV and CDR2 YYDKDF come from the germline V gene (reference sequence). The CDR3 is made up of 11 amino acids. V lost 6 bases to trimming and J lost 3 bases, with 5 bases between them.